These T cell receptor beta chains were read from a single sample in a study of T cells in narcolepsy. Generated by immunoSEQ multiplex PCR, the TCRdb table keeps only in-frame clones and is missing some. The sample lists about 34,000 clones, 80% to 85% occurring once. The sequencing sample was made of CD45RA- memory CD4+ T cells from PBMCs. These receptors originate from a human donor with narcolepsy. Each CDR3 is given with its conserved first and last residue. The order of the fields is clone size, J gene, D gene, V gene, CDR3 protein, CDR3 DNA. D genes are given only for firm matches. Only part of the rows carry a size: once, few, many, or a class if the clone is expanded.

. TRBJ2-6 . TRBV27 CASRPSGANVLTF TGTGCCAGCAGGCCCTCTGGGGCCAACGTCCTGACTTTC
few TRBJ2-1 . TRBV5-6 CASSPGTSAYNEQFF TGTGCCAGCAGCCCCGGAACGTCGGCCTACAATGAGCAGTTCTTC
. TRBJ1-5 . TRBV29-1 CSVGEIRDQPQHF TGCAGCGTTGGGGAAATAAGGGATCAGCCCCAGCATTTT
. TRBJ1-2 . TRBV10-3 CAISDGRGYTF TGTGCCATCAGTGATGGGCGAGGCTACACCTTC
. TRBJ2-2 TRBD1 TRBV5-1 CASRAPGTDTGELFF TGCGCCAGCAGGGCACCCGGGACAGACACCGGGGAGCTGTTTTTT
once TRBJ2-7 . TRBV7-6 CASSVGGTTYEQYF TGTGCCAGCAGCGTGGGGGGCACAACCTACGAGCAGTACTTC
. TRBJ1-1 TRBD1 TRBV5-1 CASSLYPGQGREMTEAFF TGCGCCAGCAGCTTGTATCCGGGACAGGGGCGGGAAATGACTGAAGCTTTCTTT
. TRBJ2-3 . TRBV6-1 CASAPAFGADTQYF TGTGCCAGCGCCCCGGCTTTTGGCGCAGATACGCAGTATTTT
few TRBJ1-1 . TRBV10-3 CATSAGMNTEAFF TGTGCCACTTCCGCGGGGATGAACACTGAAGCTTTCTTT
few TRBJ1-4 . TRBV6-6 CASRTEGWLFF TGTGCCAGCAGAACGGAGGGTTGGCTGTTTTTT
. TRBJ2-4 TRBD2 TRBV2 CASTPVGLAVNIQYF TGTGCCAGCACCCCGGTTGGACTAGCGGTAAACATTCAGTACTTC
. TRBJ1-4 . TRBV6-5 CASSTPRASGEKLFF TGTGCCAGCTCGACCCCGCGGGCCTCTGGAGAAAAACTGTTTTTT
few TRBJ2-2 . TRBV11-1 CASSFSATGLVGTGELFF TGTGCCAGCAGTTTCTCCGCCACAGGGCTGGTAGGGACCGGGGAGCTGTTTTTT
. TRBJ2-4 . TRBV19 CASSPSDRLAKNIQYF TGTGCCAGTAGCCCATCGGACAGACTAGCCAAAAACATTCAGTACTTC